A selection of T cell receptor beta chains follows, all from one sample in a study of blood T cell repertoires in COVID-19. Clones were read by immunoSEQ multiplex PCR, and TCRdb kept only the in-frame ones, dropping some. Counted here are approximately 250,000 clones, 88% occurring once; the ten biggest clones make up approximately 2%. Sequenced material: PBMCs or T cells enriched from blood (not recorded which). All receptors come from a woman between 55 and 75 years old in a cohort exposed to, infected with or recovered from COVID-19 (not recorded which). Each CDR3 is given with its conserved first and last residue. The order of the fields is clone size, J gene, V gene, D gene, CDR3 protein, CDR3 DNA. The D gene is left open where the match is weak. Where a row states a size, it is once, few, many or the class of an expanded clone; other rows omit it.

NA	TRBJ1-2	TRBV25-1	NA	CASSEYSVEGYTF	TGTGCCAGCAGTGAATATTCGGTAGAAGGCTACACCTTC
once	TRBJ2-3	TRBV19	NA	CASSAGSTGTDTQYF	TGTGCCAGTAGTGCAGGGTCTACGGGCACAGATACGCAGTATTTT
once	TRBJ2-5	TRBV5-1	TRBD1	CASRPVGQGLAETQYF	TGCGCCAGCAGACCTGTAGGACAGGGTTTAGCGGAGACCCAGTACTTC
NA	TRBJ2-1	TRBV2	TRBD2	CASCGTSGSGFLGNEQFF	TGTGCCAGCTGCGGTACTAGCGGGAGCGGGTTTTTAGGCAATGAGCAGTTCTTC
NA	TRBJ2-2	TRBV7-9	TRBD2	CASSGRSGRARTGELFF	TGTGCCAGCAGCGGACGTAGCGGGAGGGCGAGGACCGGGGAGCTGTTTTTT
NA	TRBJ2-3	TRBV19	TRBD1	CASSVGGVGTDTQYF	TGTGCCAGTAGTGTAGGGGGCGTAGGCACAGATACGCAGTATTTT
NA	TRBJ1-6	TRBV13	TRBD1	CASSSKGQELYNSPLHF	TGTGCCAGCAGCTCAAAGGGACAGGAACTCTATAATTCACCCCTCCACTTT
NA	TRBJ2-7	TRBV7-8	TRBD1	CASSLPADRALEFEQYF	TGTGCCAGCAGCCTACCAGCGGACAGGGCCCTAGAGTTTGAGCAGTACTTC
NA	TRBJ2-4	TRBV18	NA	CASSPERGGIAKNIQYF	TGTGCCAGCTCACCAGAAAGGGGGGGCATAGCCAAAAACATTCAGTACTTC
NA	TRBJ2-7	TRBV5-1	TRBD1	CASSLEGTGGGEQYF	TGCGCCAGCAGCCTGGAGGGGACAGGGGGCGGCGAGCAGTACTTC
NA	TRBJ1-1	TRBV28	TRBD1	CASSLQRQGVPEAFF	TGTGCCAGCAGTTTACAGCGGCAGGGGGTACCTGAAGCTTTCTTT
NA	TRBJ1-3	TRBV7-3	NA	CASSLLARRTIPSGNTIYF	TGTGCCAGCAGCTTACTCGCGAGGCGGACTATTCCCTCTGGAAACACCATATATTTT
NA	TRBJ2-1	TRBV4-2	NA	CASSHLGSSYNEQFF	TGTGCCAGCAGCCATTTAGGGAGCTCCTACAATGAGCAGTTCTTC
NA	TRBJ2-1	TRBV30	NA	CAWNHGVNEQFF	TGTGCCTGGAATCACGGGGTCAATGAGCAGTTCTTC
NA	TRBJ2-3	TRBV7-2	NA	CASSFVGGTDTQYF	TGTGCCAGCAGCTTTGTTGGGGGGACAGATACGCAGTATTTT
NA	TRBJ2-7	TRBV18	TRBD2	CASSPGTSGMAYEQYF	TGTGCCAGCTCACCTGGGACTAGCGGGATGGCCTACGAGCAGTACTTC
NA	TRBJ2-7	TRBV25-1	TRBD1	CASSETTGGLEQYF	TGTGCCAGCAGTGAAACGACAGGGGGCCTCGAGCAGTACTTC
once	TRBJ1-3	TRBV28	NA	CASSIAFGGPGNTIYF	TGTGCCAGCAGTATTGCATTCGGGGGGCCCGGAAACACCATATATTTT
NA	TRBJ1-1	TRBV3-1/TRBV3-2	TRBD1	CASSAIGQGYWNTEAFF	TGTGCCAGCAGCGCTATTGGACAGGGATATTGGAACACTGAAGCTTTCTTT
NA	TRBJ1-2	TRBV18	TRBD1	CASSSQGAYGYTF	TGTGCCAGCTCAAGCCAGGGGGCCTATGGCTACACCTTC
NA	TRBJ1-2	TRBV7-9	NA	CASRYGQSYGYTF	TGTGCCAGCAGGTACGGACAGAGCTATGGCTACACCTTC
NA	TRBJ2-3	TRBV7-2	TRBD2	CASSQRGLSTDTQYF	TGTGCCAGCAGCCAGCGGGGGCTCAGCACAGATACGCAGTATTTT
NA	TRBJ2-7	TRBV2	TRBD1	CASSRQGDEQYF	TGTGCCAGCAGTCGACAGGGAGACGAGCAGTACTTC
NA	TRBJ2-7	TRBV6-5	TRBD1	CASRAGTGTYEQYF	TGTGCCAGCAGAGCCGGGACAGGGACCTACGAGCAGTACTTC
few	TRBJ1-2	TRBV25-1	NA	CASKHIDYTF	TGTGCCAGCAAGCATATAGACTACACCTTC
NA	TRBJ2-1	TRBV15	NA	CATSSQLVEEQFF	TGTGCCACCAGCTCCCAGCTAGTGGAGGAGCAGTTCTTC
NA	TRBJ1-4	TRBV3-1/TRBV3-2	NA	CASSGRGRGREKLFF	TGTGCCAGCAGCGGGCGAGGCCGAGGGCGTGAAAAACTGTTTTTT
NA	TRBJ1-1	TRBV28	TRBD1	CASRTRQGGKNTEAFF	TGTGCCAGCAGGACCCGACAGGGGGGGAAGAACACTGAAGCTTTCTTT
NA	TRBJ2-3	TRBV21-1	NA	CASSYKSRGVTDTQYF	TGTGCCAGCAGCTACAAGTCCAGGGGGGTCACAGATACGCAGTATTTT
NA	TRBJ1-1	TRBV6-2/TRBV6-3	TRBD1	CASSYLGQGDTEAFF	TGTGCCAGCAGTTACTTAGGCCAGGGGGACACTGAAGCTTTCTTT
NA	TRBJ2-1	TRBV6-4	TRBD2	CASSAGTSGDNEQFF	TGTGCCAGCAGTGCCGGGACTAGCGGGGACAATGAGCAGTTCTTC
NA	TRBJ2-5	TRBV7-2	NA	CASSLGDRVQETQYF	TGTGCCAGCAGCTTAGGAGACAGAGTCCAAGAGACCCAGTACTTC
NA	TRBJ2-1	TRBV6-5	TRBD2	CASSSRTSGNYNEQFF	TGTGCCAGCAGTTCCCGGACTAGCGGAAACTACAATGAGCAGTTCTTC
NA	TRBJ2-1	TRBV6-6	NA	CATARGTAVNEQFF	TGTGCCACTGCCCGGGGGACCGCTGTCAATGAGCAGTTCTTC
NA	TRBJ2-3	TRBV9	TRBD1	CASSVGGTGGDTQYF	TGTGCCAGCAGCGTAGGAGGGACAGGGGGTGATACGCAGTATTTT
NA	TRBJ2-3	TRBV7-9	TRBD1	CASSRQGTIADTQYF	TGTGCCAGCAGCCGACAGGGGACCATAGCAGATACGCAGTATTTT
few	TRBJ1-5	TRBV6-5	NA	CASSYEGGNQPQHF	TGTGCCAGCAGTTACGAGGGGGGGAATCAGCCCCAGCATTTT
NA	TRBJ2-7	TRBV5-1	TRBD2	CASRSEVAGPYEQYF	TGCGCCAGCAGATCCGAGGTAGCGGGACCCTACGAGCAGTACTTC
NA	TRBJ2-3	TRBV11-1	NA	CASSAGLFPTDTQYF	TGTGCCAGCAGCGCCGGACTATTTCCCACAGATACGCAGTATTTT
NA	TRBJ1-1	TRBV13	TRBD1	CASSEYRGGTEAFF	TGTGCCAGCAGCGAATACAGGGGTGGCACTGAAGCTTTCTTT
NA	TRBJ1-5	TRBV4-1	NA	CASSQVGVRVQPQHF	TGCGCCAGCAGCCAAGTTGGGGTGAGGGTTCAGCCCCAGCATTTT
NA	TRBJ2-1	TRBV7-3	TRBD2	CASSLYKPGLASNEQFF	TGTGCCAGCAGCTTATATAAACCGGGACTAGCCTCAAATGAGCAGTTCTTC
NA	TRBJ2-1	TRBV18	NA	CASSQLGTSYNEQFF	TGTGCCAGCTCACAGTTAGGGACATCCTACAATGAGCAGTTCTTC
NA	TRBJ1-6	TRBV28	TRBD1	CASSGDRGQGSPLHF	TGTGCCAGCAGTGGAGATAGGGGGCAAGGTTCACCCCTCCACTTT
NA	TRBJ2-4	TRBV9	TRBD2	CASSAREGIQYF	TGTGCCAGCAGCGCACGGGAGGGCATTCAGTACTTC
NA	TRBJ1-1	TRBV19	NA	CASSIQGRNTEAFF	TGTGCCAGTAGTATACAGGGCAGGAACACTGAAGCTTTCTTT
NA	TRBJ2-1	TRBV5-6	TRBD2	CASSLVLAGELEQFF	TGTGCCAGCAGCTTGGTTCTAGCGGGAGAACTTGAGCAGTTCTTC
NA	TRBJ2-2	TRBV5-1	TRBD2	CASSLVGTSGSNTGELFF	TGCGCCAGCAGCTTGGTAGGGACTAGCGGATCGAACACCGGGGAGCTGTTTTTT